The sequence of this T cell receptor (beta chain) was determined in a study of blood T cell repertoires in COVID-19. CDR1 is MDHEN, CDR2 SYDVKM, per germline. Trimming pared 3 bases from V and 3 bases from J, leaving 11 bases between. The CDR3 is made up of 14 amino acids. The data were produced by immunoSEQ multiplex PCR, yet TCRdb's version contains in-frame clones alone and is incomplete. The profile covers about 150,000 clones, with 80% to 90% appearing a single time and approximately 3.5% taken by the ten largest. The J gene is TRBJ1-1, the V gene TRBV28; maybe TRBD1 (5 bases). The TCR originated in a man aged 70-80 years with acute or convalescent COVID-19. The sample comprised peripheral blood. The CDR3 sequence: CASSFSGGDTEAFF. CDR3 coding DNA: TGTGCCAGCAGTTTTTCGGGGGGGGACACTGAAGCTTTCTTT.